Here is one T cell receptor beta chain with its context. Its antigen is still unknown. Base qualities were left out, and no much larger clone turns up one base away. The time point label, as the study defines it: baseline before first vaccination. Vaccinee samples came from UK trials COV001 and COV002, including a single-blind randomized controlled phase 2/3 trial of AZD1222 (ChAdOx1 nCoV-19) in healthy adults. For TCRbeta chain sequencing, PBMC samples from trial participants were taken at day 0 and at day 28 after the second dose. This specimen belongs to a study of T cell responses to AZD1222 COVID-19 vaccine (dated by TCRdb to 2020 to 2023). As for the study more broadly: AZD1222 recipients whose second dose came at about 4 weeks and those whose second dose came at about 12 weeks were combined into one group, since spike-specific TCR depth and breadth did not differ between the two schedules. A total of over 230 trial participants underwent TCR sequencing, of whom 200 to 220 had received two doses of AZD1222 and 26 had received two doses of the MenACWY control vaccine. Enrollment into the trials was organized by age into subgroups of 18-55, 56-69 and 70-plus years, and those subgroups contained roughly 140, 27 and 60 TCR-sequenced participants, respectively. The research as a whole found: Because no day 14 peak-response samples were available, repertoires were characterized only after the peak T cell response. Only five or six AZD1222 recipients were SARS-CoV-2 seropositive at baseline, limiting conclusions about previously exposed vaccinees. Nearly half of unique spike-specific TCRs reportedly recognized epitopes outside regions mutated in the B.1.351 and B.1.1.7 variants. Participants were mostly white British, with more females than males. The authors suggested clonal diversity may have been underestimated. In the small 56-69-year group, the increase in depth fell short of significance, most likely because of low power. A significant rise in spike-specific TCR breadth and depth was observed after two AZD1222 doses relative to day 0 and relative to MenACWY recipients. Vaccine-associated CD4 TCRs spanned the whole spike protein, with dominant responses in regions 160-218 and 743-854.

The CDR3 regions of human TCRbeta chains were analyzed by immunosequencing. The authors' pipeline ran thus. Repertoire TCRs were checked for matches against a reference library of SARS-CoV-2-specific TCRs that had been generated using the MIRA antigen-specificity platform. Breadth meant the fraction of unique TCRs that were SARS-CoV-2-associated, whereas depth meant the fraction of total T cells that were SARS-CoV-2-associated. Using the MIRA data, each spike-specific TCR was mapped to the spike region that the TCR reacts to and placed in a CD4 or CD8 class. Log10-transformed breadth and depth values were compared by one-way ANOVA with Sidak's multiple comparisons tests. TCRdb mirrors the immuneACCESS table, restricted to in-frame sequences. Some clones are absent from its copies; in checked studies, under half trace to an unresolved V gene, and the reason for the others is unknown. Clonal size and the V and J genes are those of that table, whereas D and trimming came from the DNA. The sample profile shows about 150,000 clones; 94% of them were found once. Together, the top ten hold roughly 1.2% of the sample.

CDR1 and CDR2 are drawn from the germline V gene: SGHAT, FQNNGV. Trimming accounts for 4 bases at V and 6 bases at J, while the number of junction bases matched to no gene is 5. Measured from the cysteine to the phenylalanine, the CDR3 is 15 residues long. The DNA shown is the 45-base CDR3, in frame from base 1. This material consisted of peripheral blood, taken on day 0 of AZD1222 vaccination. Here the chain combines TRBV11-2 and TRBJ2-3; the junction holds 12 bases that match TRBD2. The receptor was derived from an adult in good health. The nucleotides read TGTGCCAGCAGCTCCGGGACTAGCGGGCTTGATACGCAGTATTTT. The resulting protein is CASSSGTSGLDTQYF.